This TCR beta chain was retrieved from a study of T cell responses to AZD1222 COVID-19 vaccine. Study-level information: The analysis combined second doses at about 4 or about 12 weeks. Findings and limits, study-wide: The study sampled repertoires only after the peak T cell response. Of the AZD1222 recipients, only 5 to 7 were seropositive at baseline.

The data were produced by immunoSEQ multiplex PCR, yet TCRdb's version contains in-frame clones alone and is incomplete. The data hold 95,000 to 150,000 clones, with around nine tenths observed a single time. On this clone: Its antigen is still unknown.

The V and J ends lost 6 bases and 13 bases respectively, with 12 bases between them. Germline CDR1 reads SNHLY; CDR2 reads FYNNEI. CDR3 size: 10 residues. Specimen: peripheral blood, collected on day 0 of AZD1222 vaccination. J is TRBJ2-5 and V is TRBV2, with D possibly TRBD1 on 6 matching bases. The receptor's source is an adult in good health. CDR3 protein: CASSPQGPYF. DNA of the CDR3: TGTGCCAGCAGCCCACAGGGCCCGTACTTC.